Below, 9 T cell receptor beta chains from the same sample are listed, as sequenced in a study of blood T cell repertoires in COVID-19. Repertoires were generated with immunoSEQ multiplex PCR, while TCRdb's copy carries only in-frame clones and drops some. The sample shows about 120,000 clones, around four fifths of them seen only once. The sequenced sample was peripheral blood. These receptor sequences come from a man older than 75 with active or convalescent COVID-19.

The V and J genes are TRBV30 and TRBJ2-1; D ambiguous. Germline V lookup: CDR1 GTSNPN, CDR2 SVGIG (reference sequence). Trimming removed 0 bases at V and 8 bases at J, with 11 bases between. This CDR3 is built from 13 residues. Here the CDR3 reads CAWSVASYYEQFF. DNA for the CDR3: TGTGCCTGGAGTGTAGCCTCTTATTATGAGCAGTTCTTC.

The chain employs TRBV9 and TRBJ1-2; maybe TRBD1 (5 bases). Germline CDR1 reads SGDLS; CDR2 reads YYNGEE. Trimming pared 3 bases from V and 7 bases from J, leaving 19 bases between. The CDR3 sequence is 15 residues long. The CDR3 DNA reads as TGTGCCAGCAGCGACGGGGACTTGACTCAGGGTGGCTACACCTTC. Translated, it gives CASSDGDLTQGGYTF. Full variable domain (missing parts from reference TRBV9 and TRBJ1-2): DSGVTQTPKHLITATGQRVTLRCSPRSGDLSVYWYQQSLDQGLQFLIQYYNGEERAKGNILERFSAQQFPDLHSELNLSSLELGDSALYFCASSDGDLTQGGYTFGSGTRLTVV.

This sequence joins TRBV5-4 and TRBJ1-2; D is unclear. Trimming cost V 0 bases and J 5 bases, with 14 bases left between them. CDR3 length equals 15 residues. Looked up from germline, CDR1 is SGHNT and CDR2 is YYREEE (reference sequence). The CDR3 protein is CASSLDRRTTYGYTF. CDR3 DNA: TGTGCCAGCAGCTTGGATAGGAGAACCACATATGGCTACACCTTC. Drawing the rest from reference TRBV5-4 and TRBJ1-2, the complete variable domain is ETGVTQSPTHLIKTRGQQVTLRCSSQSGHNTVSWYQQALGQGPQFIFQYYREEENGRGNFPPRFSGLQFPNYSSELNVNALELDDSALYLCASSLDRRTTYGYTFGSGTRLTVV.

This clone was seen a few times. This rearrangement joins TRBV18 to TRBJ2-1, with D perhaps matching TRBD2 (5 bases). CDR3 size: 16 residues. Germline V gives CDR1 KGHSH, CDR2 LQKENI. Trimming pared 3 bases from V and 4 bases from J, leaving 16 bases between. CDR3 nucleotides: TGTGCCAGCTCACCGGTAGGCGGAACTAGTTACAATGAGCAGTTCTTC. Translation: CASSPVGGTSYNEQFF. Combining the CDR3 with reference TRBV18 and TRBJ2-1 gives the whole variable domain NAGVMQNPRHLVRRRGQEARLRCSPMKGHSHVYWYRQLPEEGLKFMVYLQKENIIDESGMPKERFSAEFPKEGPSILRIQQVVRGDSAAYFCASSPVGGTSYNEQFFGPGTRLTVL.

This chain links TRBV3-1 (or the pseudogene TRBV3-2) with TRBJ2-7, with TRBD2 identical over 12 bases. CDR1 is LGHDT and CDR2 is YNNKEL in the germline V gene (reference sequence). The CDR3 loop spans 15 amino acids. Germline trimming cut 4 bases from V and 0 bases from J; bases unmatched to any gene: 1. The CDR3 DNA sequence: TGTGCCAGCAGCCCTAGCGGGGGGGGCTCCTACGAGCAGTACTTC. Protein product: CASSPSGGGSYEQYF.

The chain couples TRBV4-3 to TRBJ1-3; D unresolved. The length of the CDR3 is 15 residues. With 6 bases removed from V and 0 bases from J, the gap between germline ends came to 12 bases. Germline CDR1 is LGHNA and CDR2 is YSLEER. The CDR3 nucleotides read TGCGCCAGCAGAAACGGACGGGGCTCTGGAAACACCATATATTTT. Protein: CASRNGRGSGNTIYF.

V usage is TRBV5-4 and J usage is TRBJ1-2, with 8 nucleotides matching TRBD1. Germline CDR1 is SGHNT and CDR2 is YYREEE (reference sequence). V shed 5 bases, J shed 3 bases, and the junction held 9 bases outside the gene matches. The CDR3 length is 15 residues. CDR3 coding DNA: TGTGCCAGCAGTCCCGAGGACAGGGCCTACTATGGCTACACCTTC. Translating it yields CASSPEDRAYYGYTF.

This chain connects TRBV23-1 to TRBJ2-3, with 7 nucleotides matching TRBD1. TRBV23-1 is an open reading frame, and its role is uncertain. V lost 6 bases and J lost 1; bases outside the gene matches: 7. The CDR3 runs to 15 residues. The CDR3 DNA reads TGCGCCAGCAGATCGGGACAGAGGGGCACAGATACGCAGTATTTT. This encodes CASRSGQRGTDTQYF.

This chain links TRBV13 with TRBJ2-7; 9 positions agree with TRBD1. The germline CDR1 and CDR2 sequences are PRHDT and FYEKMQ (reference sequence). V shed 5 bases, J shed 5 bases, and the junction held 7 bases outside the gene matches. This CDR3 has 14 amino acids. The CDR3, as DNA: TGTGCCAGCAGCCAAGGGACAGGGTACGACGAGCAGTACTTC. Its protein product is CASSQGTGYDEQYF.